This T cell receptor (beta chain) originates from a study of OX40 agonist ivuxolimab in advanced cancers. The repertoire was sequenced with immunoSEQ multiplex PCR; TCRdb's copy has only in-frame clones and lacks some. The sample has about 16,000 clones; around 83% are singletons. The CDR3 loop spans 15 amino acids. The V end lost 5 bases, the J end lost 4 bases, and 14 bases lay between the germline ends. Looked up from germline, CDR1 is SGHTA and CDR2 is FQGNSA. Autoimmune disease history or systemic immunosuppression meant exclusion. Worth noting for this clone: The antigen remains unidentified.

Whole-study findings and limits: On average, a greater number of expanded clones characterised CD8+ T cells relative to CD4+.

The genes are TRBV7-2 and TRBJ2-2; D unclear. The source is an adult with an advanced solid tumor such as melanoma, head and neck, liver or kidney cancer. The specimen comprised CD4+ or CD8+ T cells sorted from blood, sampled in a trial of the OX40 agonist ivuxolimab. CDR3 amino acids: CASSPARWSTGELFF. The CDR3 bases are TGTGCCAGCAGCCCCGCTCGGTGGAGCACCGGGGAGCTGTTTTTT. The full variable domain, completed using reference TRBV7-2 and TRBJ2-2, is GAGVSQSPSNKVTEKGKDVELRCDPISGHTALYWYRQSLGQGLEFLIYFQGNSAPDKSGLPSDRFSAERTGGSVSTLTIQRTQQEDSAVYLCASSPARWSTGELFFGEGSRLTVL.